These T cell receptor beta chains were read from a single sample in a study of shared clonotypes between healthy human individuals. This table comes from immunoSEQ multiplex PCR, and its TCRdb copy is limited to in-frame clones, with some not included. The sample shows fewer than 2.5 million clones, 93% of them seen only once. Sequenced material: naive CD4+ T cells from PBMCs. The receptors originated from a man younger than 30 in good health. Some clones in this sample may be carry-over from other donors' samples. Each CDR3 is given with its conserved first and last residue. The D gene is left open where the match is weak. The size field is filled for only some rows; it gives once, few, many or a size class.

>NA|few|16|TRBV4-1|TRBJ2-2
TGCGCCAGCAGTCAAGTCGGGGGACGGAACACCGGGGAGCTGTTTTTT
CASSQVGGRNTGELFF
>TRBD1|NA|18|TRBV9|TRBJ1-4
TGTGCCAGCAGCGTGTCCAGGGGGGAATCGCCAACTAATGAAAAACTGTTTTTT
CASSVSRGESPTNEKLFF
>NA|NA|14|TRBV29-1|TRBJ2-2
TGCAGCGTTTCCCGGGACTCAAACACCGGGGAGCTGTTTTTT
CSVSRDSNTGELFF
>NA|once|14|TRBV6-1|TRBJ1-2
TGTGCCAGCAGTGAAGGGGGGGCGTTCTATGGCTACACCTTC
CASSEGGAFYGYTF
>TRBD2|NA|15|TRBV5-4|TRBJ2-1
TGTGCCAGCACAACCCTAGCGGGAGGGTACAATGAGCAGTTCTTC
CASTTLAGGYNEQFF
>NA|NA|18|TRBV9|TRBJ1-3
TGTGCCAGCAGCGTAGCACTATCAGGGGCCTCCTCTGGAAACACCATATATTTT
CASSVALSGASSGNTIYF
>NA|NA|14|TRBV2|TRBJ1-1
TGTGCCAGCAGTTTACGGGACACGAGCCCTGAAGCTTTCTTT
CASSLRDTSPEAFF
>NA|NA|18|TRBV11-3|TRBJ1-4
TGTGCCAGCAGCTTAGATCAATACGGCCGCACGAAGGATGAAAAACTGTTTTTT
CASSLDQYGRTKDEKLFF
>NA|NA|14|TRBV5-8|TRBJ1-3
TGTGCCAGCTCCCGTGGAGTCTCTGGAAACACCATATATTTT
CASSRGVSGNTIYF
>NA|once|14|TRBV5-5|TRBJ1-2
TGTGCCAGCAGCTTAATAGGGCAGAACTATGGCTACACCTTC
CASSLIGQNYGYTF
>NA|NA|15|TRBV5-3|TRBJ1-3
TGTGCCAGAAGTCGTGGACCCTCCTGGGGAAACACCATATATTTT
CARSRGPSWGNTIYF
>TRBD2|NA|17|TRBV7-2|TRBJ2-3
TGTGCCAGCAGCTTATATCCCGCTAGCGGGAGGATCCCTCGGCAGTATTTT
CASSLYPASGRIPRQYF
>NA|NA|12|TRBV28|TRBJ2-7
TGTGCCAGCAGTTCCGACAGCGCCGAGCAGTACTTC
CASSSDSAEQYF
>NA|NA|13|TRBV5-1|TRBJ1-2
TGCGCCAGCAGCTTGGATGATAGCGGTGGCTACACCTTC
CASSLDDSGGYTF
>TRBD1|NA|16|TRBV6-1|TRBJ1-5
TGTGCCAGCAGTGAGGGGACAGGGGGTAGCAATCAGCCCCAGCATTTT
CASSEGTGGSNQPQHF
>NA|NA|11|TRBV5-5|TRBJ2-1
TGTGCCAGCAGCTTGGCAATCGCGGAGTTCTTC
CASSLAIAEFF
>NA|NA|13|TRBV28|TRBJ2-5
TGTGCCAGCAGTTTCTCAGTCCCGGAGACCCAGTACTTC
CASSFSVPETQYF
>NA|NA|12|TRBV5-1|TRBJ2-5
TGCGCCAGCAGCTACCGGGAAGAGACCCAGTACTTC
CASSYREETQYF
>NA|NA|15|TRBV2|TRBJ2-3
TGTGCCAGCAGCGCCACGGGACCATACACAGATACGCAGTATTTT
CASSATGPYTDTQYF
>NA|NA|21|TRBV4-1|TRBJ2-6
TGCGCCAGCAGCCAAGAGGGGTATTGGGGGGCAGCATTCTCTGGGGCCAACGTCCTGACTTTC
CASSQEGYWGAAFSGANVLTF
>NA|NA|15|TRBV15|TRBJ1-2
TGTGCCACCAGCAGAGTGACGGACAGTTCCTATGGCTACACCTTC
CATSRVTDSSYGYTF
>NA|NA|14|TRBV2|TRBJ2-1
TGTGCCAGCACAGGGAGCTGGGTTTACAATGAGCAGTTCTTC
CASTGSWVYNEQFF
>TRBD1|NA|15|TRBV14|TRBJ1-2
TGTGCCAGCAGCCCCGTTAAAACAGGGGCGTATGGCTACACCTTC
CASSPVKTGAYGYTF
>NA|NA|15|TRBV28|TRBJ1-4
TGTGCCAGCAGTGAACAAGGGGCGTCTAATGAAAAACTGTTTTTT
CASSEQGASNEKLFF
>NA|NA|16|TRBV5-1|TRBJ2-2
TGCGCCAGCAGCTTCCCAGGGACCCCGAACACCGGGGAGCTGTTTTTT
CASSFPGTPNTGELFF
>NA|NA|15|TRBV7-3|TRBJ2-7
TGTGCCAGCAGCTTATCCCCGGGTAACTCCTACGAGCAGTACTTC
CASSLSPGNSYEQYF
>TRBD2|NA|19|TRBV7-8|TRBJ2-1
TGTGCCAGCAGCTATGGGACTAGCGGGACTAGGAGCTCCTACAATGAGCAGTTCTTC
CASSYGTSGTRSSYNEQFF
>TRBD2|NA|14|TRBV9|TRBJ2-1
TGTGCCAGCAGCGTTGGCGGGAGGGATAATGAGCAGTTCTTC
CASSVGGRDNEQFF
>NA|NA|15|TRBV2|TRBJ2-5
TGTGCCAGCAGGGCAGCCCAGCAGGTTAGCGAGACCCAGTACTTC
CASRAAQQVSETQYF
>TRBD1|NA|14|TRBV7-2|TRBJ2-7
TGTGCCAGCAGCCAGACGTACCCGACAGGGGAGCAGTACTTC
CASSQTYPTGEQYF
>NA|few|12|TRBV5-1|TRBJ1-1
TGCGCCAGCAGCTTACAACAGACTGAAGCTTTCTTT
CASSLQQTEAFF
>TRBD2|NA|19|TRBV11-1|TRBJ2-3
TGTGCCAGCAGCCTCGGACTAGCGGGACCCGTAGGGGGCACAGATACGCAGTATTTT
CASSLGLAGPVGGTDTQYF
>NA|NA|14|TRBV18|TRBJ1-1
TGTGCCAGCTCACCCGGGACGGCTAACACTGAAGCTTTCTTT
CASSPGTANTEAFF
>TRBD1|NA|13|TRBV12-5|TRBJ2-5
TGTGCTAGTGGGGTTTCAGGGGGAGAGACCCAGTACTTC
CASGVSGGETQYF
>NA|NA|14|TRBV25-1|TRBJ2-2
TGTGCCAGCAGTCCGACATGGAACACCGGGGAGCTGTTTTTT
CASSPTWNTGELFF
>NA|NA|13|TRBV28|TRBJ2-7
TGTGCCAGCAGTCAACCGACGGTTCTAGAGCAGTACTTC
CASSQPTVLEQYF